These 19 T cell receptor beta chains originate from one sample sequenced in a study of relationships among human T cell subsets. TCR alpha and beta CDR3s were amplified from mRNA by semiquantitative ARM-PCR. Tagged nested gene-specific primers were used first, then communal superprimers amplified exponentially. TCRdb re-derived calls from the multiplex PCR reads in MiXCR, one entry per CDR3 protein. The sample lists under 5,500 distinct CDR3 sequences, about four fifths occurring once. Source material: total T cells sorted from blood. These receptor sequences come from a man in his forties or fifties in good health.

This clonotype has just a few counts. This chain joins TRBV5-1 and TRBJ2-1, with 12 bases that match TRBD2. The CDR3 runs 14 residues. Per germline, CDR1 SGHRS and CDR2 YFSETQ. J was trimmed by 6 bases and V by 3 bases; bases with no gene match: 1. The CDR3 DNA reads as TGCGCCAGCAGCTGGACTAGCGGGATCAATGAGCAGTTCTTC. Its protein is CASSWTSGINEQFF. The complete variable domain, with remaining parts taken from reference TRBV5-1 and TRBJ2-1, reads KAGVTQTPRYLIKTRGQQVTLSCSPISGHRSVSWYQQTPGQGLQFLFEYFSETQRNKGNFPGRFSGRQFSNSRSEMNVSTLELGDSALYLCASSWTSGINEQFFGPGTRLTVL.

The chain couples TRBV12-3 or TRBV12-4 to TRBJ2-7, with a tentative D call TRBD2 (6 bases). The CDR3 totals 15 residues. Trimming removed 7 bases at V and 5 bases at J, with 21 bases between. The CDR3 region is CASTPREQGDDEQYF. DNA of the CDR3: TGTGCCAGCACCCCACGGGAGCAGGGAGACGACGAGCAGTACTTC.

The chain joins TRBV11-2 to TRBJ2-3, with 12 bases fitting TRBD2. Losses at the gene ends were 6 bases for V and 2 bases for J; bases not matched to a gene: 6. Germline CDR1 reads SGHAT; CDR2 reads FQNNGV. This CDR3 comprises 16 residues. CDR3 in amino acids: CASSSTSGRNTDTQYF. The CDR3 bases are TGTGCCAGCAGTTCTACTAGCGGGAGGAACACAGATACGCAGTATTTT. Based on the CDR3 plus reference TRBV11-2 and TRBJ2-3, the full variable domain is EAGVAQSPRYKIIEKRQSVAFWCNPISGHATLYWYQQILGQGPKLLIQFQNNGVVDDSQLPKDRFSAERLKGVDSTLKIQPAKLEDSAVYLCASSSTSGRNTDTQYFGPGTRLTVL.

The chain is built from TRBV19 and TRBJ2-7, with 7 bases aligning to TRBD1. The V segment lost 5 bases and the J segment 1 base; nucleotides outside the gene matches: 5. There are 14 residues in the CDR3. The germline V gene encodes CDR1 LNHDA and CDR2 SQIVND (reference sequence). As DNA, the CDR3 is TGTGCCAGTAGTCCAACGACAGGGTCCTACGAGCAGTACTTC. It translates to CASSPTTGSYEQYF.

The chain is built from TRBV4-1 and TRBJ1-1; D not certain. The CDR3 length is 16 residues. In germline, CDR1 is MGHRA, CDR2 YSYEKL. The V end was cut by 2 bases, the J end by 5 bases, with 18 bases between. Here the CDR3 reads CASSQSGRTGDTEAFF. CDR3 DNA: TGCGCCAGCAGCCAATCGGGCAGGACCGGAGATACTGAAGCTTTCTTT.

In DNA form, the CDR3 reads TGCGCCAGCAGTGAGGGACAGGTTCAAAACATTCAGTACTTC. Translation: CASSEGQVQNIQYF. The rearrangement uses TRBV10-1 and TRBJ2-4; 7 nucleotides align to TRBD1. CDR3 size: 14 residues. V lost 2 bases, J lost 5 bases, and 3 bases stayed unmatched. Germline CDR1 reads WNHNN; CDR2 reads SYGVQD (reference sequence).

The rearrangement uses TRBV6-6 and TRBJ2-7, with 10 bases matching TRBD1. The ends lost 8 bases at V and 1 base at J; junction bases unmatched: 2. This CDR3 is 13 amino acids long. Per germline, CDR1 MNHNY and CDR2 SVGAGI (reference sequence). In DNA form, the CDR3 reads TGTGCCAGCTGGACAGGGGGTTCCTACGAGCAGTACTTC. Protein: CASWTGGSYEQYF.

The chain joins TRBV12-3 or TRBV12-4 to TRBJ2-1; 12 nucleotides line up with TRBD2. J was trimmed by 0 bases and V by 6 bases; bases with no gene match: 3. The CDR3 runs to 16 residues. The CDR3 sequence is CASRRLAGASYNEQFF. CDR3 nucleotide sequence: TGTGCCAGCAGAAGACTAGCGGGAGCCTCCTACAATGAGCAGTTCTTC.

The gene calls are TRBV18 and TRBJ2-1, with D possibly being TRBD1 (6 bases). The CDR3 extends over 15 amino acids. Between the trimmed V and J ends, which lost 3 bases and 10 bases, there was a span of 19 bases. The V gene's germline CDR1 is KGHSH and CDR2 LQKENI. The CDR3 reads CASSPANRAGKEQFF. For the CDR3, the DNA is TGTGCCAGCTCACCGGCGAACAGGGCAGGGAAGGAGCAGTTCTTC.

The chain couples TRBV11-2 to TRBJ2-5, with D possibly being TRBD1 (7 bases). CDR3 length equals 15 residues. Germline CDR1 reads SGHAT; CDR2 reads FQNNGV. V lost 5 bases and J lost 3, with 16 bases in between. CDR3 DNA: TGTGCCAGCAGCCCCCAGGGGGGCCGCAAAGAGACCCAGTACTTC. As protein: CASSPQGGRKETQYF.

The chain has TRBV6-5 and TRBJ2-1; 8 positions match TRBD1. Germline trimming cut 4 bases from V and 8 bases from J; bases unmatched to any gene: 7. This CDR3 is built from 14 residues. Germline assignment: CDR1 MNHEY and CDR2 SVGAGI. The CDR3: CASSSPDRAYEQFF. DNA of the CDR3: TGTGCCAGCAGTTCCCCGGACAGGGCTTATGAGCAGTTCTTC.

The rearrangement links TRBV6-5 to TRBJ2-3; possible D gene TRBD1, 6 bases. V lost 10 bases, J lost 2 bases, and 19 bases lay in between. There are 15 residues in the CDR3. Germline loops: CDR1 MNHEY, CDR2 SVGAGI. The CDR3 sequence: CATSPTAGVTDTQYF. CDR3 coding DNA: TGTGCCACTTCCCCAACCGCAGGGGTCACAGATACGCAGTATTTT.

The rearrangement joins TRBV29-1 to TRBJ2-7, with D perhaps TRBD1 or TRBD2 (5 bases each). V was pared by 0 bases and J by 2 bases, with 14 bases between. Germline V lookup: CDR1 SQVTM, CDR2 ANQGSEA. The CDR3 has 15 amino acids. CDR3 residues: CSVEDARGSAYEQYF. Written as DNA, the CDR3 is TGCAGCGTTGAAGATGCGAGGGGTTCCGCCTACGAGCAGTACTTC.

The genes are TRBV10-3 and TRBJ2-5; no clear D. The CDR3 extends over 14 amino acids. The germline V gene has CDR1 ENHRY and CDR2 SYGVKD. Trimming removed 4 bases from V and 2 bases from J, with 11 bases in between. The CDR3 region is CAISVSGLQETQYF. The CDR3 DNA is TGTGCCATCAGTGTCTCCGGTTTGCAAGAGACCCAGTACTTC.

The chain has TRBV6-1 and TRBJ1-1, with a possible D match to TRBD1 (5 bases). Trimming removed 5 bases from V and 1 base from J, with 14 bases in between. The CDR3 is 15 amino acids. Germline CDR1 and CDR2: MNHNS and SASEGT. CDR3: CASSKHRQWNTEAFF. The CDR3 DNA is TGTGCCAGCAGTAAACACAGGCAATGGAACACTGAAGCTTTCTTT.

V and J are TRBV10-3 and TRBJ2-7, with 8 positions matching TRBD2. Unmatched junction bases numbered 10, after V lost 6 bases and J lost 0 bases. This CDR3 region has 16 residues. Germline V gene sequence: CDR1 ENHRY, CDR2 SYGVKD. The CDR3 loop reads CAIRDITSGTSYEQYF. The CDR3 DNA reads as TGTGCCATCAGGGACATAACTAGCGGAACCTCCTACGAGCAGTACTTC.

In DNA form, the CDR3 reads TGTGCCAGCAGCTTGTCGCAGGGGGCAAGGGAGACCCAGTACTTC. Residues: CASSLSQGARETQYF. The chain employs TRBV5-6 and TRBJ2-5, with TRBD1 identical over 8 bases. CDR1 and CDR2 from the germline V gene are SGHDT and YYEEEE. This CDR3 contains 15 residues. Trimming at V came to 1 base and at J to 5 bases, leaving 7 bases not matched to a gene.

In its sample, this clonotype was seen a few times. The chain joins TRBV11-2 to TRBJ2-1, with D possibly matching TRBD2 (6 bases). Trimming pared 5 bases from V and 4 bases from J, leaving 15 bases between. The CDR3 has 15 residues. CDR1 and CDR2 (germline): SGHAT, FQNNGV. CDR3 in DNA: TGTGCCAGCAGCCCGGAGGGACTTAAATACAATGAGCAGTTCTTC. Protein: CASSPEGLKYNEQFF. Together with reference TRBV11-2 and TRBJ2-1, the CDR3 gives the full variable domain: EAGVAQSPRYKIIEKRQSVAFWCNPISGHATLYWYQQILGQGPKLLIQFQNNGVVDDSQLPKDRFSAERLKGVDSTLKIQPAKLEDSAVYLCASSPEGLKYNEQFFGPGTRLTVL.

This clonotype appeared a single time. This chain joins TRBV15 and TRBJ1-1; no firm D call. The germline gives CDR1 LNHNV, CDR2 YYDKDF (reference sequence). The CDR3 sequence is 13 residues long. V shed 9 bases and J shed 0 bases, with 11 bases lying between them. CDR3 in amino acids: CATGWEMNTEAFF. CDR3 DNA sequence: TGTGCCACGGGGTGGGAAATGAACACTGAAGCTTTCTTT.